This record looks at one TCR beta chain sequence and its context. This entry belongs to a study of blood T cell repertoires in COVID-19. TCRdb keeps only in-frame clones here, not all; method: immunoSEQ multiplex PCR. Seen here are about 46,000 clones, about 90% observed once, and the top ten hold 7% to 9%. Sequencing was done on a sample of peripheral blood. This clonotype was sampled from a man aged 50-59 years with acute or convalescent COVID-19.

The CDR3 bases are TGTGCCACCAGCAGAGATTACAGCCATGAGCAGTTCTTC. It yields the protein CATSRDYSHEQFF. The chain couples TRBV15 to TRBJ2-1; D ambiguous. CDR3 length equals 13 residues. Germline CDR1 is LNHNV and CDR2 is YYDKDF (reference sequence). Trimming took off 0 bases at V and 8 bases at J, with 8 bases between the two ends.